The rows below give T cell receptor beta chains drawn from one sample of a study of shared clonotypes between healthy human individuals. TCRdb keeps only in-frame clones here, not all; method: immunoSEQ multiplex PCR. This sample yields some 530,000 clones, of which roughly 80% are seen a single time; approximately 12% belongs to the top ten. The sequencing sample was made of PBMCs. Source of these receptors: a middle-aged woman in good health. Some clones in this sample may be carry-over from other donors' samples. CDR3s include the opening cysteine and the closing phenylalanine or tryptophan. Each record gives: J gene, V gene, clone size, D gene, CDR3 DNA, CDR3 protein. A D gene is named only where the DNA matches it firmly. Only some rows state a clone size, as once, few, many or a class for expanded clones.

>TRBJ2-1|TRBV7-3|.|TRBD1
TGTGCCAGCAGCCCCCGACAGGGTAGCTCCTACAATGAGCAGTTCTTC
CASSPRQGSSYNEQFF
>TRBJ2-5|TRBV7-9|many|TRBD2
TGTGCCAGCAGCTTAGGTAGATTGGGACTAGCGGACCAAGAGACCCAGTACTTC
CASSLGRLGLADQETQYF
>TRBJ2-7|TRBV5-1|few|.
TGCGCCAGCAGCTTGGACTTTTCCTACGAGCAGTACTTC
CASSLDFSYEQYF
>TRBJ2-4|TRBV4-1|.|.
TGCGCCAGCAGGCCAAACATAGCCAAAAACATTCAGTACTTC
CASRPNIAKNIQYF
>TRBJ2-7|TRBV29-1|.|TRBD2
TGCAGCGTTGAAGTGAGCGGGAGCGACGAGCAGTACTTC
CSVEVSGSDEQYF
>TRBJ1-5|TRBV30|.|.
TGTGCCTGGAGTGTTTGGGGCGCGGATCAGCCCCAGCATTTT
CAWSVWGADQPQHF
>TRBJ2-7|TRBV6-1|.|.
TGTGCCAGCACTAACATCTACGAGCAGTACTTC
CASTNIYEQYF
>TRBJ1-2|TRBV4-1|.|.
TGCGCCAGCAGCCAAATCAAGCCCTTTGCCTCAATTACGAACTATGGCTACACCTTC
CASSQIKPFASITNYGYTF
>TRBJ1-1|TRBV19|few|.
TGTGCCAGTAGTCCTTTGGGGGGGCACACTGAAGCTTTCTTT
CASSPLGGHTEAFF
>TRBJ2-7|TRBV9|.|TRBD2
TGTGCCAGCAGCCCGGGACTAAATTACGAGCAGTACTTC
CASSPGLNYEQYF
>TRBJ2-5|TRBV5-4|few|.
TGTGCCAGCAGCTTGGCCGCTCGTGGGAGAGGAGAGACCCAGTACTTC
CASSLAARGRGETQYF
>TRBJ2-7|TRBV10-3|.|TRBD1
TGTGCCACGGGACAGGGGCGGACATACGAGCAGTACTTC
CATGQGRTYEQYF
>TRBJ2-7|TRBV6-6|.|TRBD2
TGTGCCAGCAGTTCGGAAGCGGGAGGGCCGGGTGAGCAGTACTTC
CASSSEAGGPGEQYF
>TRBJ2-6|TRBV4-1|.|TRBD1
TGCGCCAGCAGCCAAGACAGGGGGCGAAGCGCCGGGGCCAACGTCCTGACTTTC
CASSQDRGRSAGANVLTF
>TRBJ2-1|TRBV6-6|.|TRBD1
TGTGCCAGCAAGCCGGGACAGGGCTACAATGAGCAGTTCTTC
CASKPGQGYNEQFF
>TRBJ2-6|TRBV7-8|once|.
TGTGCCAGCAGCCCCTTTTCTGGGGCCAACGTCCTGACTTTC
CASSPFSGANVLTF
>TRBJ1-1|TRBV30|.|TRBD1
TGTGCCTGGATCAACAACAGGGGAGATACTGAAGCTTTCTTT
CAWINNRGDTEAFF
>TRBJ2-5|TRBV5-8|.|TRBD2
TGTGCCAGCAGCCCACTACTTAGCGGGAGTTGGGAGACCCAGTACTTC
CASSPLLSGSWETQYF